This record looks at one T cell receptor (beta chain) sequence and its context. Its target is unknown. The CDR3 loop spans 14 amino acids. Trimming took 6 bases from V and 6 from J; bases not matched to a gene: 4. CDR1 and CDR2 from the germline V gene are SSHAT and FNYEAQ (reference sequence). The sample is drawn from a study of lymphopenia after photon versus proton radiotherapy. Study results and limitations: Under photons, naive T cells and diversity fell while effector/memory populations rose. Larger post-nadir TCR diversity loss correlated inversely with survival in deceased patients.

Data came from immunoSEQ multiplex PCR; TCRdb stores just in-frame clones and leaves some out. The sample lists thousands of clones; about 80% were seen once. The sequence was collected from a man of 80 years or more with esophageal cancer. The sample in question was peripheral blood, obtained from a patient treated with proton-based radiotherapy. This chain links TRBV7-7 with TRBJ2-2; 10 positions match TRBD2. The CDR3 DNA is TGTGCCAGCAGTCCCGGGACTAGCGCCGGGGAGCTGTTTTTT. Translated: CASSPGTSAGELFF.